This TCR beta chain stems from a study of regulatory T cells in long-lasting Graves disease. Whole-study results and caveats: Patients whose Graves' disease persisted exhibited lower TCR diversity than those newly diagnosed. When disease was persistent, TRBV28, TRBJ1-2 and TRBJ2-5 were the favored segments.

Time point noted: newly diagnosed GD, antithyroid drugs for less than 3 months. Generation of the TCR library employed RNA extracted from PBMCs. In building TCR beta libraries, iRepertoire HTBI primers were used together with Arm-PCR of CDR3 regions. TCRdb redid the calling of the multiplex PCR reads with MiXCR, one entry per CDR3 protein. The table lists approximately 270,000 distinct CDR3 sequences, about 17% of them singletons. V gave up 0 bases and J gave up 0 bases, with 11 bases separating them. CDR1 and CDR2 (germline): DFQATT, SNEGSKA (reference sequence). The CDR3 covers 16 residues. This clonotype was recorded at least ten times. Its specificity is unknown. Separately, the same data were catalogued under a study of T cells in Graves' hyperthyroidism and ophthalmopathy. This second report adds: Stable disease denoted Graves' hyperthyroidism without ophthalmopathy progression within 18 months. The model identified upcoming ophthalmopathy a median about 7.1 months ahead of onset.

The receptor comes from a woman aged 25 to 39 with Graves disease. Sequenced here: peripheral blood mononuclear cells (PBMCs), sampled at new diagnosis, from a patient treated with antithyroid drugs. This sequence joins TRBV20-1 and TRBJ2-2; no clear D gene. CDR3 protein: CSARDPRPTNTGELFF. In DNA form, the CDR3 reads TGCAGTGCTAGAGATCCCCGGCCTACGAACACCGGGGAGCTGTTTTTT.